This T cell receptor (beta chain) is drawn from a study of control samples from healthy donors and cancer patients. Germline V gene lookup returns CDR1 SSHAT and CDR2 FNYEAQ (reference sequence). This CDR3 spans 20 amino acids. V was clipped by 5 bases and J by 5 bases, with 33 bases between them. This clone was seen just once. Produced via immunoSEQ multiplex PCR; TCRdb's table is partial and in-frame only. The sample lists about 160,000 clones; roughly 89% were seen once. The sequence came from a man aged 25-45 years in good health. Sequenced sample: blood. The gene calls are TRBV7-7 and TRBJ2-5; D might be TRBD1 or TRBD2, each matching 5 bases. The CDR3 nucleotides are TGTGCCAGCAGCCCACGGGACGCCGTTTTACGTTCCAGTTTAGAGGAGACCCAGTACTTC. This codes for CASSPRDAVLRSSLEETQYF. The full variable domain, its missing parts supplied by reference TRBV7-7 and TRBJ2-5, is GAGVSQSPRYKVTKRGQDVTLRCDPISSHATLYWYQQALGQGPEFLTYFNYEAQPDKSGLPSDRFSAERPEGSISTLTIQRTEQRDSAMYRCASSPRDAVLRSSLEETQYFGPGTRLLVL.